The source of this T cell receptor (beta chain) is a study of blood T cell repertoires in COVID-19. Study-level background: From T cells, B-cell-depleted T cells, or PBMCs came the material, which was cDNA or gDNA.

Sequencing used immunoSEQ multiplex PCR; TCRdb keeps in-frame clones, though not all of them. The table shows 240,000 or so clones, with about 68% occurring only once. This clone was found many times. The sequencing input was peripheral blood. The sequence was collected from a woman older than 75 with acute or convalescent COVID-19.

CDR3 nucleotide sequence: TGTGCCAGCAGCGACGATTCCGGGACAGGGGGCTACGAGCAGTACTTC. Amino acids: CASSDDSGTGGYEQYF. The chain links TRBV9 to TRBJ2-7; TRBD1 agrees at 11 bases. The germline gives CDR1 SGDLS, CDR2 YYNGEE. The CDR3 contains 16 residues. The V segment lost 3 bases and the J segment 3 bases; nucleotides outside the gene matches: 8.